This T cell receptor beta chain was retrieved from a study of regulatory T cells in long-lasting Graves disease (dated by TCRdb to about 2021). Background on the whole study: In the newly diagnosed Graves' disease group, patients had been taking antithyroid drugs for less than 3 months. A total of roughly 35 samples underwent TCR sequencing: about 13 from persistent and some 20 from newly diagnosed Graves' disease patients. The study was registered as a clinical trial and conducted in China. Peripheral blood TCR sequencing and RNA sequencing compared persistent Graves' disease patients with newly diagnosed Graves' disease patients.

Looking up the germline V gene yields CDR1 MNHNS and CDR2 SASEGT. From cysteine to phenylalanine, the CDR3 is 15 amino acids long. Only CDR3 DNA is held: 45 bases, read in frame from base 1. Germline trimming amounts to 3 bases on V and 4 bases on J, with 8 as the count of junction bases outside the gene matches. The library was made by multiplex PCR. The reads were generated on an Illumina HiSeq 4000. TCR beta libraries were built with iRepertoire HTBI primers and Arm-PCR amplification of CDR3 regions. Before sequencing, the PCR products underwent gel purification. The study's processing was this. Across samples, 60 to 70 TRBV and 13 to 15 TRBJ segments were identified and used for gene usage analysis of CDR3 amino acid clonotypes. COPE and FqMerger were used to merge filtered high-quality paired reads into contigs. BLAST was used to align contigs to IMGT TRBV, TRBD and TRBJ reference genes, with CDR3 defined following IMGT. Clonotypes above 0.1% frequency were classified as highly expanded clones. Shannon entropy was used to measure repertoire diversity, and the Gini coefficient was used to measure V-J evenness. Public clonotypes were defined as clonotypes shared by more than one individual. TCRdb redid the processing of the public reads, applying fastp at Q25 and MiXCR, and retained in-frame beta chains. Rows are combined by CDR3 protein, so each entry shows the most common genes and DNA. Clone size and V and J calls follow TCRdb, not the original study. The sample records 250,000 to 300,000 distinct CDR3 sequences, 15% to 20% of which are singletons. Clones ranked in the top ten supply approximately 14% of the sample.

This clonotype was counted between two and nine times. There is no known antigen for this receptor. The input lacks base qualities; no much larger clone sits a single base away. Study-level results and caveats: Sequencing and analysis were restricted to the TCR beta chain. Preferential use of TRBV28, TRBJ1-2 and TRBJ2-5 was observed in persistent disease, whereas TRBV20-1 and TRBJ2-1 were favored in newly diagnosed disease. The small sample size was acknowledged by the authors as a limitation that may reduce accuracy. Lower TCR Shannon entropy and fewer highly expanded clones were observed in persistent Graves' disease patients than in newly diagnosed patients, which suggested clonal expansion. More public clonotypes were shared among persistent patients (approximately 3,000) than among newly diagnosed patients (roughly 1,000). Only peripheral blood was studied, because thyroid tissue, the primary lesion, was inaccessible.

The time point label, as the study defines it: newly diagnosed GD, antithyroid drugs for less than 3 months. RNA was extracted from PBMCs in TRIzol for both TCR sequencing and RNA sequencing. The diagnosis of Graves' disease was made according to American Thyroid Association guidelines. The patients came from an endocrinology department in Xi'an, China. Each patient gave about 9.1 milliliters of peripheral blood, collected in an EDTA anticoagulant tube. Ficoll Paque Plus density gradient separation was used to isolate PBMCs, and no further T cell sorting was performed. An Agilent 2100 Bioanalyzer and agarose gel were used to check RNA quality, and a NanoDrop 2000 was used to measure RNA concentration. These data also formed part of another study, on T cells in Graves' hyperthyroidism and ophthalmopathy. From the second report: Graves' hyperthyroidism was defined as stable when no progression to ophthalmopathy occurred over 18 months of follow-up. Hyperthyroidism patients were aged 18 to 65 years and newly diagnosed, with disease duration of less than 2 months. Any patient with an uncontrolled infection, another autoimmune disease, pregnancy or lactation was excluded. Diagnoses relied on clinical symptoms, serum thyroxine and TRAb, thyroid ultrasound and orbital computed tomography. The first round of RT-PCR for the TCR CDR3 was performed with the HTBI primer set and the Qiagen OneStep RT-PCR kit. Blood samples also contained most of the expanded thyroid clonotypes (frequency above 0.001), which suggests that blood repertoires may reflect thyroid immune responses. A 13 V-J signature model separated ophthalmopathy from stable hyperthyroidism, with approximately 86% sensitivity and 81.08% specificity in cross-validation and 80%/75% in testing. In validation, the model predicted progression to ophthalmopathy with just under 71% sensitivity and 72% to 75% specificity, a median of 6.5 months before onset. To identify TCR V-J signatures that set the groups apart, the researchers used a discovery cohort of 90 to 100 patients, made up of around 42 with Graves' ophthalmopathy and approximately 57 with stable Graves' hyperthyroidism. Whether ophthalmopathy could be predicted prospectively was tested in an independent validation cohort made up of under 20 hyperthyroidism patients plus 17 patients who later progressed to ophthalmopathy. The 100 discovery patients were divided at random into training and test sets in a 7:3 ratio. Thyroid tissue and blood T-cell repertoires from roughly 6 Graves' hyperthyroidism patients were also compared in the study. Once sampling was done, hyperthyroidism patients were given methimazole at a starting dose of 30 mg daily, whereas ophthalmopathy patients were given high-dose intravenous methylprednisolone. Libraries were constructed in a second round of multiplex PCR, after which size selection and purification were performed. Libraries were sequenced paired-end with 100 bp reads on an Illumina HiSeq2000. Raw data were processed with SOAPnuke, discarding reads with adapters, uncalled bases, mean Phred below 15, or no exact constant-primer or identifier match. High-quality paired reads were merged with COPE v1.2.5, and unique nucleotide sequences were defined as clonotypes. Clonotypes were aligned to IMGT TRBV, TRBD and TRBJ reference segments using MiTCR v1.1. The analysis included only V-J combinations with a frequency above 0.0001, which together covered more than 98% of the repertoires. The TCS score was defined as the ratio of F50 (clonal expansion) to E x V (chaos), calculated using BLOSUM62-based TCRdist between CDR3 peptides within each V-J. Welch's t-statistics and random forest reduced 500 to 650 V-J features to some 14, which were used in a naive Bayes classifier (R e1071). Sample size was not statistically predetermined, and investigators were not blinded to group allocation. According to the paper, TCR Vbeta CDR3 sequencing was carried out on some 130 peripheral blood samples, which came from fewer than 50 ophthalmopathy, approximately 78 hyperthyroidism and roughly 17 progressor patients.

Recombination connected TRBV6-1 to TRBJ1-2; 7 central bases correspond to TRBD1. The input for sequencing was peripheral blood mononuclear cells (PBMCs), taken at new diagnosis, from a patient treated with antithyroid drugs. This TCR came from a woman aged 25 to 39 with Graves disease. Donor details come from another sample of the same person, matched by shared clones. In nucleotides, the sequence is TGTGCCAGCAGTGAGTCAAGGGGGCTGAGCTATGGCTACACCTTC. Translated, it gives CASSESRGLSYGYTF.